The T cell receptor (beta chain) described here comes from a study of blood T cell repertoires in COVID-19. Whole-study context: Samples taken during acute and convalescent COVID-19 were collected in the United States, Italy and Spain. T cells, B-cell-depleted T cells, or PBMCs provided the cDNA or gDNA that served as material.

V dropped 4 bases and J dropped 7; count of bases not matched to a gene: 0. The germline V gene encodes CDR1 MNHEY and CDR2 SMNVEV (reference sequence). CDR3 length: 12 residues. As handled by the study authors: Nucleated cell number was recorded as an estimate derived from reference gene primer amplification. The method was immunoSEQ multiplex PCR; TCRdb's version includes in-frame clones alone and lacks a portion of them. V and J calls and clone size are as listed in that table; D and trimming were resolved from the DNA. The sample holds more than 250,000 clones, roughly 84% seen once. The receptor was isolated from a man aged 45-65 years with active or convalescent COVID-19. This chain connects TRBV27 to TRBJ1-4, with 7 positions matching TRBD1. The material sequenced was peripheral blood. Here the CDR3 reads CASSSGGEKLFF. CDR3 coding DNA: TGTGCCAGCAGTTCAGGGGGTGAAAAACTGTTTTTT.